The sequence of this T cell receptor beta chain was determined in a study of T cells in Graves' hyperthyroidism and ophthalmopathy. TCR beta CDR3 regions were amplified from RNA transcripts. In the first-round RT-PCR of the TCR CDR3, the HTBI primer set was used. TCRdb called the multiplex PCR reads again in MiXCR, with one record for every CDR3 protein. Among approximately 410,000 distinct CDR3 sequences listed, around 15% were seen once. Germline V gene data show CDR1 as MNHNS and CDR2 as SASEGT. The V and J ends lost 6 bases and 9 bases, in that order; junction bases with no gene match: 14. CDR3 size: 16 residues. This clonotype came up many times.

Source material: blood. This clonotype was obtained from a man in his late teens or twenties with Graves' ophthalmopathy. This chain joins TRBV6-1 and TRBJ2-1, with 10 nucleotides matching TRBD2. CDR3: CASRGKRGGIVAEQFF. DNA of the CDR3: TGTGCCAGCAGGGGCAAGCGGGGGGGCATAGTGGCTGAGCAGTTCTTC.